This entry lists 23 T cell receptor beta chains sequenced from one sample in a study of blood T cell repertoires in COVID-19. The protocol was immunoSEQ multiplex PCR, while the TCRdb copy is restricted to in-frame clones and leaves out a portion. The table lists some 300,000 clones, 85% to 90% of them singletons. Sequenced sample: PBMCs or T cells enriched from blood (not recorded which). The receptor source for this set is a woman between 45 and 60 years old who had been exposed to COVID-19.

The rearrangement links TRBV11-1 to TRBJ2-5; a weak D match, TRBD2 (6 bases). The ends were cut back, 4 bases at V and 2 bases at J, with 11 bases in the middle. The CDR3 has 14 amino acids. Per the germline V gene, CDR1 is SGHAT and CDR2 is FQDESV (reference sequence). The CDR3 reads CASSYSGVQETQYF. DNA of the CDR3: TGTGCCAGCAGCTATTCGGGGGTACAAGAGACCCAGTACTTC.

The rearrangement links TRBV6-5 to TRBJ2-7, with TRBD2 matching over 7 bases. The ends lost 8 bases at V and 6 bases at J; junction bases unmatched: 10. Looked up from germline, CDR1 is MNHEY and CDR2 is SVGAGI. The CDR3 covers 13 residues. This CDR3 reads CASGGRAPGEQYF. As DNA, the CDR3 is TGTGCCAGCGGGGGGAGGGCCCCAGGCGAGCAGTACTTC.

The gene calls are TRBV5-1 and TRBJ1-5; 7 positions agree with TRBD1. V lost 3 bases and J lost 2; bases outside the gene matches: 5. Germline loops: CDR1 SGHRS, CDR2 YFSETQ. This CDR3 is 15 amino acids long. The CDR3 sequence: CASSSTGQGNQPQHF. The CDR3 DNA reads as TGCGCCAGCAGCTCGACAGGGCAAGGCAATCAGCCCCAGCATTTT. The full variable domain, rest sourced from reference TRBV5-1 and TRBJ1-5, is KAGVTQTPRYLIKTRGQQVTLSCSPISGHRSVSWYQQTPGQGLQFLFEYFSETQRNKGNFPGRFSGRQFSNSRSEMNVSTLELGDSALYLCASSSTGQGNQPQHFGDGTRLSIL.

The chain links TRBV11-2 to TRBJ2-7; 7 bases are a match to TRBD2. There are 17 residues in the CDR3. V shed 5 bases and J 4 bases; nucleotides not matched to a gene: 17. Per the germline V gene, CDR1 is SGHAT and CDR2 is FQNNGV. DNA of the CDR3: TGTGCCAGCAGCCGGGGGATATCGGGGGGTCAAACGTACGAGCAGTACTTC. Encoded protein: CASSRGISGGQTYEQYF.

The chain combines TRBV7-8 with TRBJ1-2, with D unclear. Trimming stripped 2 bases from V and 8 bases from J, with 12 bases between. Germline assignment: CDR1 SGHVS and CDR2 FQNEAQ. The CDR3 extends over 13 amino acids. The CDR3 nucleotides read TGTGCCAGCAGCTTAACCTACACGGGGGGCTACACCTTC. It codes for CASSLTYTGGYTF.

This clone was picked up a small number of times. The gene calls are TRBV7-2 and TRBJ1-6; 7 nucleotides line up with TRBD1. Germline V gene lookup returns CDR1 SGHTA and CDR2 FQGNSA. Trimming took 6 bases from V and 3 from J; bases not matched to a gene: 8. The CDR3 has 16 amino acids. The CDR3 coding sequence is TGTGCCAGCAGGTCCGATAGGGGGCTCTATAATTCACCCCTCCACTTT. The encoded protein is CASRSDRGLYNSPLHF.

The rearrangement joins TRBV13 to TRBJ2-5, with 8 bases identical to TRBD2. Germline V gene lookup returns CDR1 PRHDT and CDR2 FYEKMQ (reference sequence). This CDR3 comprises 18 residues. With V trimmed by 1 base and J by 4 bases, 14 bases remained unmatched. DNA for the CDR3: TGTGCCAGCAGCTTAGCGGGGGGGTACTCCTTGGACGGAGAGACCCAGTACTTC. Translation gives CASSLAGGYSLDGETQYF.

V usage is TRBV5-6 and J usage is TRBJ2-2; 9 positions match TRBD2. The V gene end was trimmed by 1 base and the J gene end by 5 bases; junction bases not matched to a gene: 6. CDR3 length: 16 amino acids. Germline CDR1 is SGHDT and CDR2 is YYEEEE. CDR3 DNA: TGTGCCAGCAGCTTGCCTGGGACTAGCAGGACCGGGGAGCTGTTTTTT. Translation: CASSLPGTSRTGELFF.

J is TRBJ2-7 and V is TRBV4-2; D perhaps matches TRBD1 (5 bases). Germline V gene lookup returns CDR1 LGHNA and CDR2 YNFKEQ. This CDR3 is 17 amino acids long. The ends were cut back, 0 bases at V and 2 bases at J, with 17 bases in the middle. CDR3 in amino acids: CASSQDYRGHRPYEQYF. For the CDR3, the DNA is TGTGCCAGCAGCCAAGATTATCGTGGACATCGACCCTACGAGCAGTACTTC.

CDR3 nucleotides: TGTGCCTGGAGTGTAGGGACGGGGGGTGGAGATACGCAGTATTTT. Protein sequence: CAWSVGTGGGDTQYF. The chain carries TRBV30 and TRBJ2-3; 7 bases align to TRBD2. The CDR3 sequence is 15 residues long. V was clipped by 0 bases and J by 5 bases; unmatched bases: 8. Germline V gene data show CDR1 as GTSNPN and CDR2 as SVGIG (reference sequence).

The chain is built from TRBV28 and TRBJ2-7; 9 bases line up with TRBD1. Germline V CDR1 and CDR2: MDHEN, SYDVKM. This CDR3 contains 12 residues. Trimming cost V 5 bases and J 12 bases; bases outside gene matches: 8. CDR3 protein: CASSPGTGNSYF. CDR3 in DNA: TGTGCCAGCAGTCCCGGGACAGGGAATTCGTACTTC.

The CDR3 nucleotides read TGTGCCAGCAGGCCGACAGTATCTCTACGAGAGCAGTACTTC. Its protein product is CASRPTVSLREQYF. The chain carries TRBV28 and TRBJ2-7; maybe TRBD1 (5 bases). The V end was cut by 6 bases, the J end by 7 bases, with 19 bases between. The length of the CDR3 is 14 residues. Germline lookup yields CDR1 MDHEN and CDR2 SYDVKM.

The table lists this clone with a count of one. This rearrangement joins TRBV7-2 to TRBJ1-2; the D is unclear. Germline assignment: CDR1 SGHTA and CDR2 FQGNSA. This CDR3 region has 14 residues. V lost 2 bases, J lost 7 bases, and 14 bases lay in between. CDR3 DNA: TGTGCCAGCAGCTTAACGGCAGGATCCAGTGGCTACACCTTC. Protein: CASSLTAGSSGYTF.

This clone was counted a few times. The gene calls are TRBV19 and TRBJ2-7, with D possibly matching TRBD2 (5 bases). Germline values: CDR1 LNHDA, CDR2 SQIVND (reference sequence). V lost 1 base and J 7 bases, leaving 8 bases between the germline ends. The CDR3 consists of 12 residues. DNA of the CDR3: TGTGCCAGTAGTATAGGGCCGGGGGAGCAGTACTTC. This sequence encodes CASSIGPGEQYF.

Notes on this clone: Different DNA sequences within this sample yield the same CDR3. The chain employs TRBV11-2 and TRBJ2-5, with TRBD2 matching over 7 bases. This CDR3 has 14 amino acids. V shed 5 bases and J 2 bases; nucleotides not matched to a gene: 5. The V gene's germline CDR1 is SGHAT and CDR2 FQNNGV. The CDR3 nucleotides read TGTGCCAGCAGCCTGCCGGGACTACAAGAGACCCAGTACTTC. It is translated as CASSLPGLQETQYF.

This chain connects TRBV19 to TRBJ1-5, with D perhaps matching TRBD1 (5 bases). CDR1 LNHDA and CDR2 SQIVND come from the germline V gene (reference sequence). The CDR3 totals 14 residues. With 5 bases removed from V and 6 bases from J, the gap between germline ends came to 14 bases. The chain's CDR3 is CASSPAGNGQPQHF. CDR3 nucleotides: TGTGCCAGTAGTCCAGCAGGGAACGGTCAGCCCCAGCATTTT.

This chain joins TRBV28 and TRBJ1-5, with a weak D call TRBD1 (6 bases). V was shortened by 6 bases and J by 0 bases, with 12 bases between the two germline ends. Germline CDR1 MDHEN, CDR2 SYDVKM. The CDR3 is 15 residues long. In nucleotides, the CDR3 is TGTGCCAGCAGGCAACAGGGCTATAGCAATCAGCCCCAGCATTTT. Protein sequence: CASRQQGYSNQPQHF.

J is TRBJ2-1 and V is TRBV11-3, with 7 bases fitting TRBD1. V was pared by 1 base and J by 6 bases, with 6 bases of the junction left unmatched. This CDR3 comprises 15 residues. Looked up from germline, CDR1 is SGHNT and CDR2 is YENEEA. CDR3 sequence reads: CASSLGDRAINEQFF. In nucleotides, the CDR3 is TGTGCCAGCAGCTTAGGAGACAGGGCGATCAATGAGCAGTTCTTC.

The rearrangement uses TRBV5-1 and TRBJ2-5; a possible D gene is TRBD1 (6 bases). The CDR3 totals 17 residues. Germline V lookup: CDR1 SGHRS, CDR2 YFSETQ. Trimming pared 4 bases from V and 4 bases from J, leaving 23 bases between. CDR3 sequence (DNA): TGCGCCAGCAGCCCCGGGATTAACAGGGCCTTGGGAGAGACCCAGTACTTC. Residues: CASSPGINRALGETQYF.

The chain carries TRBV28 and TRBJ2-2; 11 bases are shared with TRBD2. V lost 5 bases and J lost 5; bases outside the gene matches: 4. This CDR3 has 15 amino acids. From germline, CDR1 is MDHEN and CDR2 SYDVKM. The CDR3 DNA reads TGTGCCAGCAGTCCCCGGACTAGCGGGACCGGGGAGCTGTTTTTT. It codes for CASSPRTSGTGELFF. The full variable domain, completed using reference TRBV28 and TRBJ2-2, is DVKVTQSSRYLVKRTGEKVFLECVQDMDHENMFWYRQDPGLGLRLIYFSYDVKMKEKGDIPEGYSVSREKKERFSLILESASTNQTSMYLCASSPRTSGTGELFFGEGSRLTVL.

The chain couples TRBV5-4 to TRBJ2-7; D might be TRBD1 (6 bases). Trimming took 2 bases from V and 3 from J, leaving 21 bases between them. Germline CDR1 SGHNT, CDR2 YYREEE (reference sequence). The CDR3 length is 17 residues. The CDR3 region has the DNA TGTGCCAGCAGCTTTTCGGCCCCTGGGCAGGGGAACTACGAGCAGTACTTC. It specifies CASSFSAPGQGNYEQYF.

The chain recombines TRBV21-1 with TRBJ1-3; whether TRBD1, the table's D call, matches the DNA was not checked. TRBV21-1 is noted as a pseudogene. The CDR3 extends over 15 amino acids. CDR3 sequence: CASSGDRGGGNTIYF. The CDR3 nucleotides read TGTGCCAGCAGCGGGGACAGGGGAGGTGGAAACACCATATATTTT.

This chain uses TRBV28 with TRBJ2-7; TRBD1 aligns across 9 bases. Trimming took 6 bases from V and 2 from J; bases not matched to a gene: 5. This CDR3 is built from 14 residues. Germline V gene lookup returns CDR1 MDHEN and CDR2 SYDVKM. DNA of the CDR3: TGTGCCAGCAGGGGGGGACAGGGTCCCTACGAGCAGTACTTC. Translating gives CASRGGQGPYEQYF.